The 19 T cell receptor beta chains below were found in one sample sequenced in a study of blood T cell repertoires in COVID-19. Generated by immunoSEQ multiplex PCR, the TCRdb table keeps only in-frame clones and is missing some. This table has roughly 410,000 clones, more than 75% appearing once. The sample taken for sequencing was peripheral blood. The receptors stem from a woman aged 60-75 years with COVID-19, enrolled during active disease.

The genes are TRBV28 and TRBJ1-1; weak D call: TRBD1 (6 bases). Deletions cut 3 bases from V and 1 base from J, with 15 bases between. The length of the CDR3 is 16 residues. Germline CDR1 is MDHEN and CDR2 is SYDVKM. The CDR3 sequence: CASSFSTGQKNTEAFF. CDR3 DNA sequence: TGTGCCAGCAGTTTTTCGACAGGACAGAAGAACACTGAAGCTTTCTTT.

This clone was counted between two and nine times. Other DNA variants within this sample encode the same CDR3. This chain uses TRBV5-1 with TRBJ1-1; TRBD1 matches at 10 bases. This CDR3 contains 14 residues. V was pared by 4 bases and J by 1 base, with 1 base of the junction left unmatched. Per the germline V gene, CDR1 is SGHRS and CDR2 is YFSETQ. The CDR3 loop is CASSRTGGNTEAFF. The CDR3 DNA reads TGCGCCAGCAGCCGGACAGGGGGGAACACTGAAGCTTTCTTT.

The CDR3 bases are TGCGCCAGCAGCGCGGCGGGGGGGCTGGAGTATTTT. It is translated as CASSAAGGLEYF. The genes are TRBV5-1 and TRBJ2-3; 9 bases align to TRBD2. V lost 4 bases and J lost 13; bases outside the gene matches: 7. The CDR3 is 12 residues long. The germline V gene encodes CDR1 SGHRS and CDR2 YFSETQ.

The chain has TRBV4-1 and TRBJ1-2; D remains ambiguous. CDR3 length equals 13 residues. The germline V gene has CDR1 MGHRA and CDR2 YSYEKL. Trimming pared 0 bases from V and 3 bases from J, leaving 5 bases between. Written as DNA, the CDR3 is TGCGCCAGCAGCCAAGAAGCGCACTATGGCTACACCTTC. Translated: CASSQEAHYGYTF.

This rearrangement joins TRBV5-5 to TRBJ2-7; TRBD1 agrees at 7 bases. CDR1 is SGHKS, CDR2 YYEKEE, per germline (reference sequence). CDR3 length equals 15 residues. The V gene end was trimmed by 5 bases and the J gene end by 0 bases; junction bases not matched to a gene: 8. As DNA, the CDR3 is TGTGCCAGCAGTTACGGGACAGAGAGCTCCTACGAGCAGTACTTC. It codes for CASSYGTESSYEQYF. The variable domain in full, with the rest retrieved from reference TRBV5-5 and TRBJ2-7, is DAGVTQSPTHLIKTRGQQVTLRCSPISGHKSVSWYQQVLGQGPQFIFQYYEKEERGRGNFPDRFSARQFPNYSSELNVNALLLGDSALYLCASSYGTESSYEQYFGPGTRLTVT.

The chain combines TRBV12-3 or TRBV12-4 with TRBJ2-7; D is undetermined. V lost 2 bases to trimming and J lost 3 bases, with 5 bases between them. The length of the CDR3 is 12 residues. Written as DNA, the CDR3 is TGTGCCAGCAGTTTACACGGCTACGAGCAGTACTTC. It encodes CASSLHGYEQYF.

This clone was detected only once. The chain joins TRBV7-2 to TRBJ2-3; TRBD1 might be the D (6 bases). CDR1 SGHTA and CDR2 FQGNSA come from the germline V gene. The CDR3 covers 16 residues. Trimming stripped 5 bases from V and 6 bases from J, with 21 bases between. CDR3 in amino acids: CASSPPPTGGADTQYF. Here the CDR3 DNA reads TGTGCCAGCAGCCCACCCCCGACAGGAGGTGCCGATACGCAGTATTTT.

The chain has TRBV2 and TRBJ2-3, with 10 nucleotides matching TRBD2. J was trimmed by 1 base and V by 5 bases; bases with no gene match: 9. The CDR3 totals 17 residues. Germline values: CDR1 SNHLY, CDR2 FYNNEI. Written as DNA, the CDR3 is TGTGCCAGCAGTTCCCTTCCCACTAGCGGGGGCACAGATACGCAGTATTTT. It is translated as CASSSLPTSGGTDTQYF. Complete variable domain (other parts from reference TRBV2 and TRBJ2-3): EPEVTQTPSHQVTQMGQEVILRCVPISNHLYFYWYRQILGQKVEFLVSFYNNEISEKSEIFDDQFSVERPDGSNFTLKIRSTKLEDSAMYFCASSSLPTSGGTDTQYFGPGTRLTVL.

J is TRBJ2-7 and V is TRBV7-3; TRBD1 matches 7 bases. This CDR3 is 10 amino acids long. Trimming took 11 bases from V and 6 from J; bases not matched to a gene: 4. Germline loops: CDR1 SGHTA, CDR2 FQGTGA. Written as DNA, the CDR3 is TGTGCCGAATACAGGGGCGAGCAGTACTTC. Protein sequence: CAEYRGEQYF.

V gene TRBV4-1 combines with J gene TRBJ1-6; no definite D call. The CDR3 extends over 13 amino acids. The germline gives CDR1 MGHRA, CDR2 YSYEKL. V lost 1 base and J lost 9, with 7 bases in between. CDR3 nucleotide sequence: TGCGCCAGCAGCCAAGGAAGGAGTTCACCCCTCCACTTT. Translating it yields CASSQGRSSPLHF.

The chain couples TRBV9 to TRBJ1-1; TRBD1 is a possible D gene (6 bases). This CDR3 spans 15 amino acids. Germline V gene lookup returns CDR1 SGDLS and CDR2 YYNGEE. With 4 bases removed from V and 4 bases from J, the gap between germline ends came to 17 bases. CDR3 region: CASSTRTGRGTEAFF. DNA of the CDR3: TGTGCCAGCAGCACCCGAACAGGGAGGGGCACTGAAGCTTTCTTT. Complete variable domain (other parts from reference TRBV9 and TRBJ1-1): DSGVTQTPKHLITATGQRVTLRCSPRSGDLSVYWYQQSLDQGLQFLIQYYNGEERAKGNILERFSAQQFPDLHSELNLSSLELGDSALYFCASSTRTGRGTEAFFGQGTRLTVV.

The chain is built from TRBV6-5 and TRBJ2-5, with a weak D call TRBD1 (8 bases). The CDR3 has 14 amino acids. The germline gives CDR1 MNHEY, CDR2 SVGAGI. V was clipped by 6 bases and J by 4 bases, with 15 bases between them. In nucleotides, the CDR3 is TGTGCCAGCAGATTACAGGGGGGGGGAGAGACCCAGTACTTC. Translated, it gives CASRLQGGGETQYF.

The CDR3 bases are TGTGCCAGCGGGACAGGGATCGGGGAGCTGTTTTTT. This translates into CASGTGIGELFF. The V gene is TRBV28, the J gene TRBJ2-2; 9 bases map to TRBD1. The germline CDR1 and CDR2 sequences are MDHEN and SYDVKM. This CDR3 spans 12 amino acids. V shed 8 bases, J shed 7 bases, and the junction held 2 bases outside the gene matches.

In regard to this clone: This same CDR3 is encoded by further DNA sequences in the sample. The chain is built from TRBV18 and TRBJ1-6; 9 bases are a match to TRBD1. V lost 3 bases to trimming and J lost 8 bases; unmatched junction nucleotides: 2. Germline loops: CDR1 KGHSH, CDR2 LQKENI. There are 14 residues in the CDR3. Here the CDR3 reads CASSPGQGDSPLHF. CDR3 coding DNA: TGTGCCAGCTCACCGGGACAGGGTGATTCACCCCTCCACTTT.

V is TRBV19 and J is TRBJ1-2, with no clear D. Germline V gives CDR1 LNHDA, CDR2 SQIVND (reference sequence). The CDR3 runs 15 residues. With 6 bases removed from V and 8 bases from J, the gap between germline ends came to 22 bases. In nucleotides, the CDR3 is TGTGCCAGTAGACACCCGGCTAGGCAGTTAGAAGGCTACACCTTC. Translating gives CASRHPARQLEGYTF.

As DNA, the CDR3 is TGTGCCAGCAGTTGGACTTCCCGGGCCTGGGAGACCCAGTACTTC. Amino acids: CASSWTSRAWETQYF. The chain uses TRBV7-9 and TRBJ2-5, with D possibly being TRBD2 (5 bases). Germline V lookup: CDR1 SEHNR, CDR2 FQNEAQ (reference sequence). The CDR3 is 15 residues long. V was cut by 6 bases and J by 5 bases, with 19 bases left in between. Filled out from reference TRBV7-9 and TRBJ2-5, the complete variable domain reads DTGVSQNPRHKITKRGQNVTFRCDPISEHNRLYWYRQTLGQGPEFLTYFQNEAQLEKSRLLSDRFSAERPKGSFSTLEIQRTEQGDSAMYLCASSWTSRAWETQYFGPGTRLLVL.

V and J are TRBV5-1 and TRBJ1-1; D is unclear. The CDR3 is 14 residues long. The germline V gene has CDR1 SGHRS and CDR2 YFSETQ. Trimming pared 5 bases from V and 0 bases from J, leaving 11 bases between. CDR3 DNA sequence: TGCGCCAGCAGGGGAGGATACTTGAACACTGAAGCTTTCTTT. Protein product: CASRGGYLNTEAFF.

This rearrangement joins TRBV6-6 to TRBJ1-1; 12 bases are shared with TRBD1. CDR1 is MNHNY and CDR2 is SVGAGI in the germline V gene (reference sequence). V lost 5 bases to trimming and J lost 5 bases; unmatched junction nucleotides: 12. The CDR3 is made up of 17 amino acids. In DNA, the CDR3 is TGTGCCAGCAGTCGGCTGGGACAGGGGGCCGGAGGGACTGAAGCTTTCTTT. Translation: CASSRLGQGAGGTEAFF.

This sequence joins TRBV11-1 and TRBJ1-2; D is uncertain. Germline V gene lookup returns CDR1 SGHAT and CDR2 FQDESV (reference sequence). This CDR3 is 16 amino acids long. V shed 4 bases and J shed 6 bases, with 21 bases lying between them. CDR3 sequence reads: CASSSPLRGPGDGYTF. CDR3 nucleotide sequence: TGTGCCAGCAGCTCACCCTTGCGAGGGCCCGGGGATGGCTACACCTTC.